This section outlines one T cell receptor (beta chain) sequence together with its context. No antigen is known for it. It was via CD45RO/CCR7/CD25/CD127/CD95/CD27 that CD4+ naive, central memory, regulatory and stem cell-like memory cells were sorted. Per germline, CDR1 SGHTA and CDR2 FQGNSA. The CDR3 has 16 amino acids. V dropped 5 bases and J dropped 5; count of bases not matched to a gene: 6. The data belong to a study of beta chain features in type 1 diabetes. As every portion of the isolated RNA was reverse transcribed, the sequencing read expressed TCRB transcripts. Profiled with immunoSEQ multiplex PCR; TCRdb holds only in-frame clones, not every one. Among fewer than 400,000 clones listed, around 7.6% were seen once. Overall study findings and caveats: Patients with type 1 diabetes showed fewer VDJ junction insertions and more deletions. Patients' naive, central memory and Treg TCRB repertoires seemed closer to one another than those of healthy donors. Shorter templates might be favored by PCR, equally in patients and controls.

The sample consisted of central memory CD4+ T cells from blood. The chain joins TRBV7-2 to TRBJ2-3, with 14 nucleotides matching TRBD2. The sequence derives from a woman aged 18-29 years in good health. The CDR3, as DNA: TGTGCCAGCAGCCCTATTGGGACTAGCGGGAGAGATACGCAGTATTTT. This codes for CASSPIGTSGRDTQYF. Variable domain in full (rest from reference TRBV7-2 and TRBJ2-3): GAGVSQSPSNKVTEKGKDVELRCDPISGHTALYWYRQSLGQGLEFLIYFQGNSAPDKSGLPSDRFSAERTGGSVSTLTIQRTQQEDSAVYLCASSPIGTSGRDTQYFGPGTRLTVL.